This T cell receptor (beta chain) was captured by sequencing in a study of blood T cells in healthy people across ages. Study outcomes and limitations: Per million T cells, the diversity of TCR beta decreased roughly linearly as age advanced. A strong correlation was found between TCR beta diversity and the percentage of naive T cells. Diversity estimates from one million T cells were considered underestimates.

Looked up from germline, CDR1 is MNHNY and CDR2 is SVGAGI (reference sequence). The CDR3 has 16 amino acids. Trimming removed 2 bases at V and 5 bases at J, with 18 bases between. This clonotype was detected once. Its matching antigen is unknown. Sample-barcoded 5' priming and a J-beta primer mix drove a second PCR of 7 to 11 cycles. Per sample, CDR3-containing paired-end reads numbered at least 3 million. MiXCR, applied by TCRdb to the 5' RACE reads, yields one record per CDR3 protein. This table has hundreds of thousands of distinct CDR3 sequences, less than 45% appearing once. Sequencing used blood. The sequence was obtained from a man older than 75 in good health. The chain has TRBV6-6 and TRBJ2-5, with D possibly TRBD1 on 5 matching bases. CDR3 loop: CASSYPHGAGGETQYF. The CDR3 bases are TGTGCCAGCAGTTACCCTCATGGGGCCGGTGGGGAGACCCAGTACTTC.